This T cell receptor (beta chain) was documented in a study of shared clonotypes between healthy human individuals. Study-level results: The study found 4.5% to 6% of naive CD4 clonotypes shared across four donors.

To note about this clone: Its specificity is not known.

TCRdb keeps only in-frame clones here, not all; method: immunoSEQ multiplex PCR. The sample lists fewer than 3 million clones, around 90% occurring once. The germline V gene has CDR1 LNHDA and CDR2 SQIVND (reference sequence). The CDR3 has 13 amino acids. Trimming stripped 4 bases from V and 7 bases from J, with 11 bases between. This chain uses TRBV19 with TRBJ1-5; D might be TRBD1 (5 bases). The TCR comes from a man between 18 and 29 years old in good health. Some clones in this sample may be carry-over from other donors' samples. The sample was naive CD4+ T cells from PBMCs. The subset here: CD45RA+ positively selected. CDR3 region: CASSTQGGQPQHF. CDR3 DNA: TGTGCCAGTAGTACCCAGGGCGGCCAGCCCCAGCATTTT.